The 22 T cell receptor beta chains below were found in one sample sequenced in a study of cytomegalovirus exposure and HLA in healthy donors. PCR was performed using 60 Vbeta and 13 Jbeta primers. The method was immunoSEQ multiplex PCR; TCRdb's version includes in-frame clones alone and lacks a portion of them. The data show 65,000 to 90,000 clones, 70% to 90% seen once. Sequencing input: PBMCs. These TCRs come from a woman younger than 45 in good health and CMV-seronegative.

This rearrangement joins TRBV11-3 to TRBJ1-1; 7 nucleotides line up with TRBD1. Trimming cost V 5 bases and J 1 base; bases outside gene matches: 4. Germline V gene data show CDR1 as SGHNT and CDR2 as YENEEA. The length of the CDR3 is 14 residues. CDR3 region: CASSPRTGNTEAFF. CDR3 coding DNA: TGTGCCAGCAGCCCCCGGACAGGGAACACTGAAGCTTTCTTT.

This clone was seen a handful of times. V usage is TRBV6-6 and J usage is TRBJ1-5, with 9 bases that match TRBD1. The CDR3 loop spans 15 amino acids. V dropped 0 bases and J dropped 5; count of bases not matched to a gene: 2. Per the germline V gene, CDR1 is MNHNY and CDR2 is SVGAGI (reference sequence). The CDR3 region is CASSYSGQGDQPQHF. In DNA, the CDR3 is TGTGCCAGCAGTTACTCGGGACAGGGAGATCAGCCCCAGCATTTT.

The chain uses TRBV5-1 and TRBJ2-6, with 10 bases that match TRBD1. Germline assignment: CDR1 SGHRS and CDR2 YFSETQ. V lost 4 bases and J lost 0; bases outside the gene matches: 1. This CDR3 spans 16 amino acids. The CDR3 bases are TGCGCCAGCAGCCGGGACAGGGGCTCTGGGGCCAACGTCCTGACTTTC. This gives the protein CASSRDRGSGANVLTF.

V usage is TRBV10-1 and J usage is TRBJ2-1, with D possibly matching TRBD1 (6 bases). The germline gives CDR1 WNHNN, CDR2 SYGVQD (reference sequence). The CDR3 extends over 14 amino acids. CDR3 DNA sequence: TGCGCTTTGGGAATCGAGGGACACTACAATGAGCAGTTCTTC. Its protein is CALGIEGHYNEQFF.

The chain has TRBV5-1 and TRBJ2-3, with 7 bases aligning to TRBD2. CDR1 and CDR2 (germline): SGHRS, YFSETQ. Trimming cost V 4 bases and J 2 bases; bases outside gene matches: 13. This CDR3 has 17 residues. The CDR3 DNA reads TGCGCCAGCAGCCCGATGGGGCTAGCGGAATACACAGATACGCAGTATTTT. It yields the protein CASSPMGLAEYTDTQYF.

This clone was counted only a few times. The rearrangement links TRBV5-5 to TRBJ1-5, with unresolved D. The germline V and J ends were trimmed by 5 bases and 7 bases, with 13 bases remaining between them. The germline CDR1 and CDR2 sequences are SGHKS and YYEKEE (reference sequence). This CDR3 has 13 residues. The CDR3 is CASSLDISQPQHF. CDR3 DNA: TGTGCCAGCAGTCTTGACATATCCCAGCCCCAGCATTTT.

The chain recombines TRBV4-3 with TRBJ2-7; D perhaps matches TRBD2 (6 bases). The CDR3 length is 15 residues. V lost 4 bases, J lost 4 bases, and 17 bases lay in between. Germline lookup yields CDR1 LGHNA and CDR2 YSLEER. CDR3 amino acids: CASSPHRGAGYEQYF. CDR3 sequence (DNA): TGCGCCAGCAGCCCACATCGCGGGGCTGGGTACGAGCAGTACTTC.

CDR3 nucleotide sequence: TGTGCCAGCAGCTTGGAGGCAGGGGGACGCCCTAACTATGGCTACACCTTC. It yields the protein CASSLEAGGRPNYGYTF. The chain is built from TRBV5-4 and TRBJ1-2, with 7 bases identical to TRBD1. V was clipped by 0 bases and J by 0 bases; unmatched bases: 8. Germline CDR1 SGHNT, CDR2 YYREEE (reference sequence). The CDR3 runs to 17 residues.

The CDR3 region is CSFGLAGVLWLDEQFF. CDR3 in DNA: TGCAGCTTCGGGCTAGCGGGAGTCCTTTGGTTAGATGAGCAGTTCTTC. The chain recombines TRBV29-1 with TRBJ2-1; 10 bases are shared with TRBD2. The V and J ends lost 8 bases and 8 bases, in that order; junction bases with no gene match: 18. Looked up from germline, CDR1 is SQVTM and CDR2 is ANQGSEA. This CDR3 region has 16 residues.

The rearrangement links TRBV7-2 to TRBJ1-2; TRBD1 matches 8 bases. Trimming took 1 base from V and 7 from J; bases not matched to a gene: 8. This CDR3 has 15 amino acids. Germline V gene lookup returns CDR1 SGHTA and CDR2 FQGNSA. The CDR3 loop reads CASSLVLRTGSGYTF. CDR3 bases: TGTGCCAGCAGCTTAGTCCTCCGGACAGGGAGTGGCTACACCTTC.

The V gene is TRBV12-5, the J gene TRBJ1-3; D is undetermined. V lost 0 bases and J lost 3, with 9 bases in between. The CDR3 spans 15 residues. The germline gives CDR1 LGHNT, CDR2 FRNRAP. CDR3 sequence: CASGLVAAGGNTIYF. The DNA for the CDR3 is TGTGCTAGTGGTTTGGTAGCGGCAGGTGGAAACACCATATATTTT.

The gene calls are TRBV27 and TRBJ2-5, with 10 nucleotides matching TRBD2. Gene TRBJ2-7 matches the end of the DNA better, so the J call may be wrong. CDR1 is MNHEY and CDR2 is SMNVEV in the germline V gene (reference sequence). The CDR3 is 16 amino acids. This CDR3 is CASSLTPSGGPYEQYF. The CDR3 DNA reads as TGTGCCAGCAGTTTAACCCCTAGCGGGGGACCCTACGAGCAGTACTTC.

This chain connects TRBV5-1 to TRBJ2-7; D gene unclear. The CDR3 extends over 11 amino acids. Trimming cost V 0 bases and J 7 bases, with 5 bases left between them. Per germline, CDR1 SGHRS and CDR2 YFSETQ. CDR3 DNA: TGCGCCAGCAGCTTGGACGGGGAGCAGTACTTC. It encodes CASSLDGEQYF. Full variable domain (outside the CDR3, taken from reference TRBV5-1 and TRBJ2-7): KAGVTQTPRYLIKTRGQQVTLSCSPISGHRSVSWYQQTPGQGLQFLFEYFSETQRNKGNFPGRFSGRQFSNSRSEMNVSTLELGDSALYLCASSLDGEQYFGPGTRLTVT.

CDR3 in amino acids: CASSPGTGGYPNYTYEQYF. The CDR3, as DNA: TGTGCCAGCTCACCAGGGACAGGGGGCTATCCGAATTATACCTACGAGCAGTACTTC. The chain uses TRBV18 and TRBJ2-7; 12 bases align to TRBD1. Germline V gene lookup returns CDR1 KGHSH and CDR2 LQKENI. The V and J ends lost 2 bases and 2 bases, in that order; junction bases with no gene match: 13. This CDR3 has 19 amino acids.

V gene TRBV5-6 combines with J gene TRBJ2-7; TRBD1 might be the D (6 bases). The germline gives CDR1 SGHDT, CDR2 YYEEEE. The CDR3 extends over 15 amino acids. Trimming shortened V by 1 base and J by 7 bases, and 18 bases separated the two germline ends. The CDR3 DNA reads TGTGCCAGCAGCTTGCGGCAGGGGACCCCAGGGGAGCAGTACTTC. Residues: CASSLRQGTPGEQYF. Full variable domain (missing parts from reference TRBV5-6 and TRBJ2-7): DAGVTQSPTHLIKTRGQQVTLRCSPKSGHDTVSWYQQALGQGPQFIFQYYEEEERQRGNFPDRFSGHQFPNYSSELNVNALLLGDSALYLCASSLRQGTPGEQYFGPGTRLTVT.

The rearrangement links TRBV15 to TRBJ1-1, with 7 bases identical to TRBD1. The CDR3 extends over 16 amino acids. Trimming took 0 bases from V and 2 from J; bases not matched to a gene: 6. From germline, CDR1 is LNHNV and CDR2 YYDKDF (reference sequence). The CDR3 sequence is CATSRDVGDRNTEAFF. The CDR3 DNA sequence: TGTGCCACCAGCAGAGATGTTGGGGACAGAAACACTGAAGCTTTCTTT.

The V and J genes are TRBV5-1 and TRBJ2-2; unclear D gene. The CDR3 covers 15 residues. Germline loops: CDR1 SGHRS, CDR2 YFSETQ. V lost 2 bases and J lost 3, with 11 bases in between. CDR3 in DNA: TGCGCCAGCAGCTTTCTAGTTAAGGACACCGGGGAGCTGTTTTTT. As protein: CASSFLVKDTGELFF.

J is TRBJ2-1 and V is TRBV19, with 8 bases aligning to TRBD2. V was pared by 3 bases and J by 8 bases, with 6 bases of the junction left unmatched. This CDR3 spans 14 amino acids. The germline V gene encodes CDR1 LNHDA and CDR2 SQIVND (reference sequence). The CDR3 region is CASSMVGRAHEQFF. CDR3 DNA sequence: TGTGCCAGTAGTATGGTCGGGAGGGCGCATGAGCAGTTCTTC.

The V gene is TRBV6-5, the J gene TRBJ2-1; D gene uncertain. Trimming cost V 7 bases and J 4 bases, with 5 bases left between them. CDR3 length equals 11 residues. Germline CDR1 reads MNHEY; CDR2 reads SVGAGI. This CDR3 reads CASTQYNEQFF. The CDR3 DNA reads as TGTGCCAGCACACAGTACAATGAGCAGTTCTTC.

This clone was seen once. CDR3 amino acids: CASSLGGSGGAYEQYF. The CDR3 DNA reads as TGCGCCAGCAGCTTGGGTGGGAGCGGGGGGGCCTACGAGCAGTACTTC. The V call is TRBV5-1, the J call TRBJ2-7; 10 bases agree with TRBD2. The V gene end was trimmed by 0 bases and the J gene end by 2 bases; junction bases not matched to a gene: 5. The CDR3 has 16 amino acids. Germline-derived CDR1 and CDR2 are SGHRS and YFSETQ.

The V call is TRBV5-5, the J call TRBJ1-5; the match to TRBD1 covers 7 bases. The germline V gene encodes CDR1 SGHKS and CDR2 YYEKEE (reference sequence). V lost 4 bases and J lost 0; bases outside the gene matches: 4. CDR3 length: 15 residues. The DNA of the CDR3 is TGTGCCAGCAGCACCAGGACAGGTAGCAATCAGCCCCAGCATTTT. Protein product: CASSTRTGSNQPQHF.

The chain employs TRBV7-6 and TRBJ2-1, with D tentatively TRBD2 (5 bases). The CDR3 contains 18 residues. In germline, CDR1 is SGHVS, CDR2 FNYEAQ. V was shortened by 1 base and J by 4 bases, with 20 bases between the two germline ends. The CDR3 reads CASSLDLDPGGLYNEQFF. The CDR3 coding sequence is TGTGCCAGCAGCTTAGATCTAGACCCCGGCGGGCTTTACAATGAGCAGTTCTTC.